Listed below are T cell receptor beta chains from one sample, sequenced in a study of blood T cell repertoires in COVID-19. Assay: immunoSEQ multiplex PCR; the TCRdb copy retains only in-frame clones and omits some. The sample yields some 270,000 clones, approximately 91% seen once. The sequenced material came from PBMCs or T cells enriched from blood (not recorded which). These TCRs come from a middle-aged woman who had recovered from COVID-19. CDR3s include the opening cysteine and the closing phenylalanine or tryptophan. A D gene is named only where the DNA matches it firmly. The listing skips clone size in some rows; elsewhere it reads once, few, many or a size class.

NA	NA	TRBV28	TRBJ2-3	TGTGCCAGCAGTTTGGGGGAGGCAGATACGCAGTATTTT	CASSLGEADTQYF
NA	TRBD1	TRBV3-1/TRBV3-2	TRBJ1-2	TGTGCCAGCAGCCAACCGCAGGGCAGGGGGCTTGGCTACACCTTC	CASSQPQGRGLGYTF
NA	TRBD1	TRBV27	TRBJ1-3	TGTGCCAGCAGTTTATCAGGGGGCTCAATCTCTGGAAACACCATATATTTT	CASSLSGGSISGNTIYF
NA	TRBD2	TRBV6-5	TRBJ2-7	TGTGCCAGCAGTTACTCTAGCGGGGGGAGCTCCTACGAGCAGTACTTC	CASSYSSGGSSYEQYF
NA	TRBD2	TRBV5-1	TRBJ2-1	TGCGCCAGCAGCCCAAGGACTAGCTCCTACAATGAGCAGTTCTTC	CASSPRTSSYNEQFF
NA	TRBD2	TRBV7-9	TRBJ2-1	TGTGCCAGCAGCCCGTTAATTAGGAGCGGGATCAGCTCCTACAATGAGCAGTTCTTC	CASSPLIRSGISSYNEQFF
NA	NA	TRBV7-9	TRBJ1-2	TGTGCCAGCAGCCCCCGGGACACATTAGCTAACTATGGCTACACCTTC	CASSPRDTLANYGYTF
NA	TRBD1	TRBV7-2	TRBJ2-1	TGTGCCAGCAGCTACGACAGGGGGGGCCGCAATGAGCAGTTCTTC	CASSYDRGGRNEQFF
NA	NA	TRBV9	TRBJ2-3	TGTGCCAGCAGCGTAGATTTGAAGCGGAGAGTCACAGATACGCAGTATTTT	CASSVDLKRRVTDTQYF
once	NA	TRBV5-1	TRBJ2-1	TGCGCCAGCAGCTTGGGGCCAGCGCCCTCAACCCAGTTCTTC	CASSLGPAPSTQFF
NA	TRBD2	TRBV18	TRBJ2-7	TGTGCCAGCTCTAGGACTAGCGGGGGGCGGTACGAGCAGTACTTC	CASSRTSGGRYEQYF
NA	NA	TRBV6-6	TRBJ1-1	TGTGCCAGCAGTTTGGGAGGTGTGAACACTGAAGCTTTCTTT	CASSLGGVNTEAFF
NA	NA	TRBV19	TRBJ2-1	TGTGCCAGTAGTATAGATTTCGGGAATGAGCAGTTCTTC	CASSIDFGNEQFF
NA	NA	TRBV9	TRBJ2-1	TGTGCCAGCAGCGTAGAGGCCGGGACTTCCTCCTACAATGAGCAGTTCTTC	CASSVEAGTSSYNEQFF
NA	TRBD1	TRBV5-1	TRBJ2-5	TGCGCCAGCACCTACACAGGGGGGAGGGAGACCCAGTACTTC	CASTYTGGRETQYF
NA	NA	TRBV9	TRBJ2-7	TGTGCCAGCAGCGTAGCTGAAGGCCCTACCCAGGGGGAGCAGTACTTC	CASSVAEGPTQGEQYF
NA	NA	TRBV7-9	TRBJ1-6	TGTGCCAGCAGCTTCAAACACGGAGGCAACTATAATTCACCCCTCCACTTT	CASSFKHGGNYNSPLHF
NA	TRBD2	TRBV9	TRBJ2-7	TGTGCCAGCAGCGCTACTAGCGGGAGGGCCGGGGAGCAGTACTTC	CASSATSGRAGEQYF
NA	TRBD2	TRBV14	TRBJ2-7	TGTGCCAGCAGCCAAAGGACTAGCGGGGGCTACGAGCAGTACTTC	CASSQRTSGGYEQYF
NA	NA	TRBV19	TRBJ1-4	TGTGCCAGTAGTAGGGGGCTCTTTAATGAAAAACTGTTTTTT	CASSRGLFNEKLFF
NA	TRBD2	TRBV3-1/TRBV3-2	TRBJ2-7	TGTGCCAGCAGCCCTGGACTAGCGGGAACCTACGAGCAGTACTTC	CASSPGLAGTYEQYF
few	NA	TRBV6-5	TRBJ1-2	TGTGCCAGCAGCCCATTATCGGGGTATTCTGGCTACACCTTC	CASSPLSGYSGYTF
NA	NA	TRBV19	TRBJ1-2	TGTGCCAGTAGTATCTACCAAAACCCGACAGCTCCCTATGGCTACACCTTC	CASSIYQNPTAPYGYTF
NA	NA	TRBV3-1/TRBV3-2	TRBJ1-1	TGTGCCAGCACCTTGGAGGGCGGGAACACTGAAGCTTTCTTT	CASTLEGGNTEAFF
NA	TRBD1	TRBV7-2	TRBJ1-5	TGTGCCAGCAGCTTAGGGGGGACAGGGTATCATCAGCCCCAGCATTTT	CASSLGGTGYHQPQHF
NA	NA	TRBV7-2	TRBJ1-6	TGTGCCAGCAGCTTAGCCCCCGGGAATTCACCCCTCCACTTT	CASSLAPGNSPLHF
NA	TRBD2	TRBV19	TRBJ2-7	TGTGCCAGTGGGACTAGCGGGGGGACCTCCTACGAGCAGTACTTC	CASGTSGGTSYEQYF
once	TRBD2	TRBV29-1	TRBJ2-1	TGCAGCGCTCGGGAAGTGGCGGGAGCCCCCGTGCAGTTCTTC	CSAREVAGAPVQFF
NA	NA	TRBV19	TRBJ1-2	TGTGCCAGTAGTCGGACTCTGCCCGGTGGCTACACCTTC	CASSRTLPGGYTF
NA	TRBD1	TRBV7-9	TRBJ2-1	TGTGCCAGCAGCCCGGGGACAGGGCAGGGTGAGCAGTTCTTC	CASSPGTGQGEQFF